These 5 T cell receptor beta chains share one sample of origin, sequenced in a study of long-term antiretroviral therapy in people with HIV. Samples were assayed with immunoSEQ v3.0 at survey level. Clones were read by immunoSEQ multiplex PCR, and TCRdb kept only the in-frame ones, dropping some. The data contain tens of thousands of clones, about 80% of them singletons. The input for sequencing was unsorted PBMCs, taken 0.7 years before starting antiretroviral therapy. The receptors were sampled from a man aged 25-45 years with HIV.

The chain uses TRBV28 and TRBJ1-2; no clear D. Deletions cut 3 bases from V and 1 base from J, with 9 bases between. CDR1 is MDHEN and CDR2 is SYDVKM in the germline V gene. The CDR3 spans 14 residues. The CDR3 DNA follows: TGTGCCAGCAGTTTGGGCAAGGGTAACTATGGCTACACCTTC. Its translation: CASSLGKGNYGYTF.

The rearrangement links TRBV29-1 to TRBJ2-1; TRBD2 agrees at 7 bases. V dropped 8 bases and J dropped 6; count of bases not matched to a gene: 13. The CDR3 spans 14 residues. Germline assignment: CDR1 SQVTM and CDR2 ANQGSEA. The CDR3: CSIGGVGATNEQFF. DNA for the CDR3: TGCAGCATTGGGGGGGTAGGGGCAACCAATGAGCAGTTCTTC.

This chain links TRBV5-1 with TRBJ2-3; possible D gene TRBD2, 5 bases. The CDR3 contains 16 residues. CDR1 and CDR2 from the germline V gene are SGHRS and YFSETQ. V shed 4 bases and J shed 6 bases, with 21 bases lying between them. DNA of the CDR3: TGCGCCAGCAGCCTTGAAGGTGGGAGTATTGGGGATACGCAGTATTTT. This translates into CASSLEGGSIGDTQYF.

A few counts support this clone. CDR3 coding DNA: TGTGCCAGTAGTGCGGCGGCCGGCAATTCACCCCTCCACTTT. Amino acid sequence: CASSAAAGNSPLHF. This chain links TRBV19 with TRBJ1-6; no definite D call. V was cut by 5 bases and J by 7 bases, with 12 bases left in between. Germline CDR1 is LNHDA and CDR2 is SQIVND (reference sequence). CDR3 length equals 14 residues.

This chain uses TRBV28 with TRBJ2-7; 9 bases are a match to TRBD2. Trimming cost V 8 bases and J 5 bases; bases outside gene matches: 16. This CDR3 has 16 amino acids. Germline V gene data show CDR1 as MDHEN and CDR2 as SYDVKM. The CDR3, as DNA: TGTGCCAGCGCAACCCCCAAGTTAGCGGGAGACCACGAGCAGTACTTC. This gives the protein CASATPKLAGDHEQYF.